The entry below gives a single T cell receptor (beta chain) sequence along with its context. The CDR3 is 16 amino acids. With V trimmed by 6 bases and J by 6 bases, 12 bases remained unmatched. Germline V gene data show CDR1 as SNHLY and CDR2 as FYNNEI. Authors' data handling: Nucleated cell counts were estimated from reference gene primer amplification. Profiling relied on immunoSEQ multiplex PCR, and the TCRdb table lists in-frame clones only, not all of them. The DNA was the basis for D and trimming; V, J and clone size are from that table. The sample carries about 280,000 clones, around 90% recorded once. This specimen belongs to a study of blood T cell repertoires in COVID-19. Study-wide background: Donors in the United States, Italy and Spain gave samples during acute or convalescent COVID-19. From T cells, B-cell-depleted T cells, or PBMCs came the material, which was cDNA or gDNA.

The sequenced material came from peripheral blood. The source of this sequence is a man aged 18 to 30 with active or convalescent COVID-19. This rearrangement joins TRBV2 to TRBJ2-7; 12 bases align to TRBD2. Here the CDR3 reads CASRGTLTSGGTEQYF. Written as DNA, the CDR3 is TGTGCCAGCAGGGGGACCCTGACTAGCGGGGGCACCGAGCAGTACTTC. Based on the CDR3 plus reference TRBV2 and TRBJ2-7, the full variable domain is EPEVTQTPSHQVTQMGQEVILRCVPISNHLYFYWYRQILGQKVEFLVSFYNNEISEKSEIFDDQFSVERPDGSNFTLKIRSTKLEDSAMYFCASRGTLTSGGTEQYFGPGTRLTVT.